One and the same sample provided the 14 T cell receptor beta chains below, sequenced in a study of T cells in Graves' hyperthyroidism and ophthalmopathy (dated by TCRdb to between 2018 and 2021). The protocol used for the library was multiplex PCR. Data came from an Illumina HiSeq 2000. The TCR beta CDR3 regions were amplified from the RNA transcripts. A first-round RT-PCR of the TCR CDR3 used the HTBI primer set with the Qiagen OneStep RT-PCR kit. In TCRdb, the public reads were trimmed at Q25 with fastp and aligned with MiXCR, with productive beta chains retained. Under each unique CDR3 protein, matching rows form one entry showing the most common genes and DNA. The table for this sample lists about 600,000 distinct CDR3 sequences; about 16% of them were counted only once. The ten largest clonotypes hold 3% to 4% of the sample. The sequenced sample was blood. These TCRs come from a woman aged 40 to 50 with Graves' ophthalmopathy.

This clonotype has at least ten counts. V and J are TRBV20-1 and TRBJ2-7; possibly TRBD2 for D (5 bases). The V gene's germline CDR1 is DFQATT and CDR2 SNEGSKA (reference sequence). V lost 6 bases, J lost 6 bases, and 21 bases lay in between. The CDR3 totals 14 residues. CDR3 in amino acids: CSAVRLTGKSEQYF. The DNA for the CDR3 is TGCAGTGCCGTTAGGCTGACCGGGAAAAGCGAGCAGTACTTC.

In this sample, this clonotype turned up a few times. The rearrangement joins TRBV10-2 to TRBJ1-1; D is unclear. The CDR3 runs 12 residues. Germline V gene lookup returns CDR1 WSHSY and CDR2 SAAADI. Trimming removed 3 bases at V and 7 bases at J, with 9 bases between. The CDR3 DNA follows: TGCGCCAGCAGTGAAACTGTTTATGAAGCTTTCTTT. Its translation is CASSETVYEAFF.

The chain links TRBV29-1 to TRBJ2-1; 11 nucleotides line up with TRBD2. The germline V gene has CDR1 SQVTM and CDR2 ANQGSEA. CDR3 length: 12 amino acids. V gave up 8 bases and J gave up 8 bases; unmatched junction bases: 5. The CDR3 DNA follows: TGCAGCTCCTCTAGCGGGAGGTATGAGCAGTTCTTC. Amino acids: CSSSSGRYEQFF.

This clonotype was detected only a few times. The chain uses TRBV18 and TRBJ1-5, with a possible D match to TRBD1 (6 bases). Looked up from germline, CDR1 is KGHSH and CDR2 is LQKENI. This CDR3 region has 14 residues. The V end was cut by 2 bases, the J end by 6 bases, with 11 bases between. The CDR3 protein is CASSPKQGIQPQHF. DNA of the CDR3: TGTGCCAGCTCACCAAAGCAGGGGATTCAGCCCCAGCATTTT.

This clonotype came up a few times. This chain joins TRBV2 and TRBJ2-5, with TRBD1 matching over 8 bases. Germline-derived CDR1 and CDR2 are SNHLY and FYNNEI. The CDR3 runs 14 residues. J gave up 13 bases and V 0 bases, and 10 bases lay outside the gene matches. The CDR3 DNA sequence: TGTGCCAGCAGTGAAGCGCTTGCCGGACAGGGTGTGTACTTC. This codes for CASSEALAGQGVYF.

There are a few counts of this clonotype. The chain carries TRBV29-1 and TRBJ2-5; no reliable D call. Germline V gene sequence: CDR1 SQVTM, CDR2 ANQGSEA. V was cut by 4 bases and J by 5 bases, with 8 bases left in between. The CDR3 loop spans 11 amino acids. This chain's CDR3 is CSVGSIETQYF. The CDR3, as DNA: TGCAGCGTTGGAAGTATTGAGACCCAGTACTTC.

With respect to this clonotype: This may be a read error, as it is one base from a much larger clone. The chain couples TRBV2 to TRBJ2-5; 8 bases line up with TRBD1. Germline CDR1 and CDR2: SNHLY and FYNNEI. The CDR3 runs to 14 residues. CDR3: CASSEDRVKENQYF. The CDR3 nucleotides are TGTGCCAGCAGTGAGGACAGGGTAAAAGAGAACCAGTACTTC.

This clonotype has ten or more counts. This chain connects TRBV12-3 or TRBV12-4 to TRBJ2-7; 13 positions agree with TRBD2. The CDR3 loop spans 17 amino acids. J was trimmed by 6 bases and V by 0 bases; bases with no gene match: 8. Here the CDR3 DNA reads TGTGCCAGCAGTTTAGCGGGAAGACTAGCGGGAGGAGGCGAGCAGTACTTC. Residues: CASSLAGRLAGGGEQYF.

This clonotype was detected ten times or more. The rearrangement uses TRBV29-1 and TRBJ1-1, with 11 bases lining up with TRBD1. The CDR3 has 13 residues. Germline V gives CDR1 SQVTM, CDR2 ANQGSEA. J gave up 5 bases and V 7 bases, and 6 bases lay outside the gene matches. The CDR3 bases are TGCAGCGCCGGACAGGGGGCGAGGACTGAAGCTTTCTTT. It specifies CSAGQGARTEAFF.

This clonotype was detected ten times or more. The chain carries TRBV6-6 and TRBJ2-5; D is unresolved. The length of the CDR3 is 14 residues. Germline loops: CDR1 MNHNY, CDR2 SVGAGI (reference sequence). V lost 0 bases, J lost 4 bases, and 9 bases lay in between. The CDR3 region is CASSYSFRVETQYF. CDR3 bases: TGTGCCAGCAGTTACTCTTTTCGGGTAGAGACCCAGTACTTC.

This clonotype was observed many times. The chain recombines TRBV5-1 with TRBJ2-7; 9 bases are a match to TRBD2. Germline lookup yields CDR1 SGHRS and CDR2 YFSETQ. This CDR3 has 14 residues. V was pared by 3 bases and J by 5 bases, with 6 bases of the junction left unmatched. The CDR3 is CASSSSGLANEQYF. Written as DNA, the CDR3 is TGCGCCAGCAGCTCATCGGGACTAGCAAACGAGCAGTACTTC. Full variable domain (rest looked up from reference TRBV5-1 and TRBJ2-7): KAGVTQTPRYLIKTRGQQVTLSCSPISGHRSVSWYQQTPGQGLQFLFEYFSETQRNKGNFPGRFSGRQFSNSRSEMNVSTLELGDSALYLCASSSSGLANEQYFGPGTRLTVT.

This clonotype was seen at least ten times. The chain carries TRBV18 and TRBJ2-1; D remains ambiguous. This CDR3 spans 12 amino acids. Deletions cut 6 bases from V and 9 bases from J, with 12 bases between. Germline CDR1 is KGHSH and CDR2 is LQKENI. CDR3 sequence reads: CASSQNMGEQFF. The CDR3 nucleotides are TGTGCCAGCTCCCAAAATATGGGTGAGCAGTTCTTC.

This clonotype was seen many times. The CDR3 DNA is TGTGCCAGCAGTGACGGGCTAGCGGGTGTGGAGACCCAGTACTTC. This sequence encodes CASSDGLAGVETQYF. The chain carries TRBV2 and TRBJ2-5; TRBD2 aligns across 8 bases. Trimming at V came to 3 bases and at J to 5 bases, leaving 8 bases not matched to a gene. The CDR3 is 15 amino acids. Germline assignment: CDR1 SNHLY and CDR2 FYNNEI.

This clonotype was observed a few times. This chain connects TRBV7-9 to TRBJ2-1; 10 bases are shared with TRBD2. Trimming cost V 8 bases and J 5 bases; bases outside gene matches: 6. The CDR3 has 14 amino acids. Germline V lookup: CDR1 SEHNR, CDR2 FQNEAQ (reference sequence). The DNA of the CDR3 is TGTGCCAGCCCCGGACTAGCGGAAAACAATGAGCAGTTCTTC. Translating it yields CASPGLAENNEQFF.